The 3 T cell receptor beta chains reported below all come from one sample, sequenced in a study of T-cell memory formation after mild COVID-19. TCRdb reanalysed the 5' RACE reads using MiXCR and keeps one entry per CDR3 protein. Here the sample spans over 300,000 distinct CDR3 sequences, 20% to 25% being singletons. The sample comprised PBMCs or a T cell subset sorted from them (not recorded which). The receptors here all came from a man aged 18 to 29 who had mild COVID-19 (a few samples of this study predate the infection). Cell type and time point are not known.

This clonotype was counted many times. The rearrangement links TRBV6-6 to TRBJ1-5, with D perhaps matching TRBD1 (5 bases). The V gene's germline CDR1 is MNHNY and CDR2 SVGAGI (reference sequence). This CDR3 is built from 14 residues. The ends were cut back, 8 bases at V and 2 bases at J, with 13 bases in the middle. The CDR3: CASGDSHGNQPQHF. The CDR3, as DNA: TGTGCCAGCGGGGACTCTCACGGCAATCAGCCCCAGCATTTT.

This clonotype was counted at least ten times. The chain has TRBV20-1 and TRBJ1-3; unclear D gene. CDR3 length: 14 residues. Per germline, CDR1 DFQATT and CDR2 SNEGSKA (reference sequence). Here the CDR3 DNA reads TGCAGCCCCCGCGGGTCCCTCTCTGGAAACACCATATATTTT. This codes for CSPRGSLSGNTIYF.

The chain has TRBV29-1 and TRBJ2-1; 7 nucleotides agree with TRBD2. In germline, CDR1 is SQVTM, CDR2 ANQGSEA. The CDR3 runs to 13 residues. After removal of 6 bases from V and 9 bases from J, the junction contained 11 bases not matched to a gene. CDR3 in DNA: TGCAGCGTCCACCTCCGGGGGGAGGGTGAGCAGTTCTTC. Translation: CSVHLRGEGEQFF.